This T cell receptor (beta chain) stems from a study of T cells after yellow fever vaccination. General study findings and limits: Most clones from primary vaccination resurfaced after the booster (about 95% CD4, around 90% CD8). A weaker secondary response peaked on day 5, the primary on day 15.

For TCR, cDNA came from 5'RACE template switching, which added a universal primer site and UMIs. TCRdb ran MiXCR on the 5' RACE reads and lists one entry per CDR3 protein. The sample yields about 340,000 distinct CDR3 sequences, around 13% seen once. V trimming: 1 base; J trimming: 0 bases; junction bases outside the gene matches: 10. CDR1 is SQVTM and CDR2 is ANQGSEA in the germline V gene. The CDR3 length is 18 residues. In this sample, this clonotype turned up a few times. No antigen is known for it. This clonotype originated in a man between 18 and 29 years old who received the YFV17D yellow fever vaccine. V gene TRBV29-1 combines with J gene TRBJ2-3, with 10 bases matching TRBD2. Sequencing used CD4+ T cells sorted from PBMCs, obtained 15 days after the yellow fever booster vaccination. CDR3 nucleotides: TGCAGCGTTGAAGGGACTAGCGGTGTCTTTGCTAGCACAGATACGCAGTATTTT. Translated, it gives CSVEGTSGVFASTDTQYF.